This record concerns one T cell receptor (beta chain) sequence. The antigen remains undetermined. These data are taken from a study of graft-versus-host responses after intestinal transplantation. General observations from the study: GvH clones surfaced in recipient marrow, some emerging earlier in ileum or blood.

Method: immunoSEQ multiplex PCR; TCRdb's copy keeps in-frame clones and lacks some. The profile shows 85,000 to 100,000 clones, roughly 83% of them singletons. The germline CDR1 and CDR2 sequences are LNHNV and YYDKDF (reference sequence). The CDR3 totals 13 residues. V was shortened by 0 bases and J by 7 bases, with 7 bases between the two germline ends. The genes are TRBV15 and TRBJ1-5, with a tentative D call TRBD1 (5 bases). The sequences come from PBMCs, collected 255 days after intestinal transplant. The receptor was isolated from a human patient who received an intestinal transplant, so some T cells may come from the graft donor. The CDR3 reads CATSRDRGQPQHF. The DNA for the CDR3 is TGTGCCACCAGCAGAGATCGGGGGCAGCCCCAGCATTTT.